The rows below give T cell receptor beta chains drawn from one sample of a study of blood T cell repertoires in COVID-19. Libraries were prepared by immunoSEQ multiplex PCR; TCRdb keeps only in-frame clonotypes and omits some of them. The sample holds roughly 200,000 clones, about nine tenths seen once. The sample comprised PBMCs or T cells enriched from blood (not recorded which). These receptors were obtained from a woman under 40 who had recovered from COVID-19. The CDR3 runs from the conserved cysteine through the conserved F or W. D genes are given only for firm matches. Only some rows state a clone size, as once, few, many or a class for expanded clones.

CDR3,DNA,J,V,size,length,D
CASSPPDGGRQPQHF,TGTGCCAGCAGCCCCCCGGATGGAGGGCGTCAGCCCCAGCATTTT,TRBJ1-5,TRBV7-2,NA,15,NA
CASSGGGFFNSPLHF,TGTGCCAGCAGCGGTGGAGGGTTCTTTAATTCACCCCTCCACTTT,TRBJ1-6,TRBV11-1,NA,15,NA
CSVERSGLRYYGYTF,TGCAGCGTTGAACGGTCAGGGCTTAGGTACTATGGCTACACCTTC,TRBJ1-2,TRBV29-1,NA,15,NA
CAIRPGTGDSYGYTF,TGTGCCATCAGGCCCGGGACAGGGGATTCCTATGGCTACACCTTC,TRBJ1-2,TRBV10-3,NA,15,TRBD1
CASSQDNGGLYEQYF,TGCGCCAGCAGCCAAGATAACGGGGGGCTCTACGAGCAGTACTTC,TRBJ2-7,TRBV4-3,NA,15,NA
CASSFISGGAGDTQYF,TGTGCCAGCAGTTTCATTAGCGGGGGGGCGGGAGATACGCAGTATTTT,TRBJ2-3,TRBV27,NA,16,TRBD2
CAWSVQHLVEQYF,TGTGCCTGGAGTGTACAACATCTGGTCGAGCAGTACTTC,TRBJ2-7,TRBV30,NA,13,NA
CSASPPTAGRYEQYF,TGCAGTGCCAGTCCCCCGACAGCGGGACGATACGAGCAGTACTTC,TRBJ2-7,TRBV20-1,NA,15,TRBD2
CASSAPGGRSYTF,TGTGCCAGCAGTGCCCCAGGGGGCAGGAGCTACACCTTC,TRBJ1-2,TRBV2,NA,13,TRBD1
CASSQGQGYGYTF,TGTGCCAGCAGCCAGGGACAGGGCTATGGCTACACCTTC,TRBJ1-2,TRBV14,once,13,TRBD1
CASSLLRKGLEGYEQYF,TGTGCCAGCAGCTTGCTACGAAAGGGACTAGAGGGCTACGAGCAGTACTTC,TRBJ2-7,TRBV5-4,NA,17,TRBD2
CASRQGGTEAFF,TGTGCCAGCCGACAGGGAGGCACTGAAGCTTTCTTT,TRBJ1-1,TRBV27,NA,12,TRBD1
CASSIVNDPRGNTEAFF,TGTGCCAGTAGTATAGTGAACGATCCACGCGGGAACACTGAAGCTTTCTTT,TRBJ1-1,TRBV19,NA,17,NA
CASSEDRGNQPQHF,TGTGCCAGCAGTGAGGACAGGGGCAATCAGCCCCAGCATTTT,TRBJ1-5,TRBV25-1,NA,14,TRBD1
CAISDRGAGEAFF,TGTGCCATCAGTGACAGGGGGGCGGGTGAAGCTTTCTTT,TRBJ1-1,TRBV10-3,NA,13,TRBD1
CASSLLGGDSGYTF,TGCGCCAGCAGCTTGTTAGGAGGGGACAGTGGCTACACCTTC,TRBJ1-2,TRBV5-1,once,14,TRBD1
CASSSRETGHWGSPLHF,TGTGCCAGCAGCTCACGCGAAACGGGACATTGGGGATCACCCCTCCACTTT,TRBJ1-6,TRBV13,NA,17,NA
CASSPHRGATEAFF,TGTGCCAGCAGTCCACACAGGGGGGCCACTGAAGCTTTCTTT,TRBJ1-1,TRBV28,once,14,TRBD1
CAIRGEAQGEKLFF,TGTGCCATCAGAGGAGAAGCCCAGGGAGAAAAACTGTTTTTT,TRBJ1-4,TRBV10-3,NA,14,NA
CASSQLAGVSEQYF,TGTGCCAGCAGCCAACTAGCGGGAGTCTCCGAGCAGTACTTC,TRBJ2-7,TRBV3-1/TRBV3-2,few,14,TRBD2
CASSSRQGGKSPLHF,TGTGCCAGCAGCTCCCGACAGGGGGGCAAGTCACCCCTCCACTTT,TRBJ1-6,TRBV7-2,many,15,TRBD1
CASSSRGTNTGELFF,TGTGCCAGCAGCTCCAGGGGAACCAACACCGGGGAGCTGTTTTTT,TRBJ2-2,TRBV7-8,NA,15,NA
CASSETASYNSPLHF,TGTGCCAGCAGTGAAACAGCCTCATATAATTCACCCCTCCACTTT,TRBJ1-6,TRBV6-1,NA,15,NA
CASRKTSGGVLSTDTQYF,TGTGCCAGCAGGAAAACTAGCGGGGGGGTTCTTAGCACAGATACGCAGTATTTT,TRBJ2-3,TRBV28,NA,18,TRBD2
CASSSSRRVVEQYF,TGTGCCAGCAGCTCATCTCGGAGGGTGGTTGAGCAGTACTTC,TRBJ2-7,TRBV7-9,NA,14,NA
CASTSDRGLMGYTF,TGTGCCAGTACCTCGGACAGGGGCCTTATGGGCTACACCTTC,TRBJ1-2,TRBV19,NA,14,TRBD1
CASSEAGRGGTQYF,TGTGCCAGCAGTGAAGCTGGCAGGGGTGGTACGCAGTATTTT,TRBJ2-3,TRBV2,NA,14,NA
CASSRRDKSNNEQFF,TGCGCCAGCAGTCGCCGGGACAAATCTAACAATGAGCAGTTCTTC,TRBJ2-1,TRBV4-1,NA,15,NA
CASTRTGSGYTF,TGTGCCAGCACCCGGACAGGGTCGGGCTACACCTTC,TRBJ1-2,TRBV19,NA,12,TRBD1
CASSYSGVEGKNIQYF,TGTGCCAGCAGTTACTCAGGGGTGGAGGGCAAAAACATTCAGTACTTC,TRBJ2-4,TRBV6-5,NA,16,NA
CASSQRTGGAEAFF,TGTGCCAGCAGCCAACGAACAGGGGGGGCTGAAGCTTTCTTT,TRBJ1-1,TRBV3-1/TRBV3-2,few,14,TRBD1
CASSLRQGARDTQYF,TGTGCCAGCAGCTTAAGGCAGGGGGCGAGAGATACGCAGTATTTT,TRBJ2-3,TRBV11-3,NA,15,TRBD1
CSVLSDTPSGANVLTF,TGCAGCGTCCTTTCGGACACTCCCTCTGGGGCCAACGTCCTGACTTTC,TRBJ2-6,TRBV29-1,NA,16,NA
CASSYPGGYYGYTF,TGTGCCAGCAGTTACCCAGGAGGGTACTATGGCTACACCTTC,TRBJ1-2,TRBV6-6,NA,14,NA
CASGLVLAGRGIQPQHF,TGTGCTAGTGGTTTGGTACTCGCCGGCAGGGGAATTCAGCCCCAGCATTTT,TRBJ1-5,TRBV12-5,NA,17,NA
CASSYVRESYEQYF,TGTGCCAGCAGTTACGTCAGGGAATCGTACGAGCAGTACTTC,TRBJ2-7,TRBV6-2/TRBV6-3,NA,14,NA
CASSSLPTGNYGYTF,TGTGCCAGCAGTTCCCTTCCGACAGGGAACTATGGCTACACCTTC,TRBJ1-2,TRBV27,once,15,TRBD1
CSVGAPEGHSYEQYF,TGCAGCGTTGGGGCCCCGGAGGGGCATTCCTACGAGCAGTACTTC,TRBJ2-7,TRBV29-1,NA,15,NA
CASSVAERRAQRGYTF,TGTGCCAGCAGCGTAGCCGAACGCAGGGCTCAAAGGGGCTACACCTTC,TRBJ1-2,TRBV9,once,16,NA
CATISTGPGWGNTIYF,TGTGCCACCATATCGACAGGTCCCGGATGGGGAAACACCATATATTTT,TRBJ1-3,TRBV6-6,NA,16,NA
CASSREGRHEQYF,TGTGCCAGCAGCCGGGAGGGCCGACACGAGCAGTACTTC,TRBJ2-7,TRBV9,NA,13,TRBD2
CASSPPAGLAAGGYTF,TGTGCCAGCTCACCACCCGCAGGGTTGGCAGCGGGTGGCTACACCTTC,TRBJ1-2,TRBV18,NA,16,NA
CASSQGGLAGGPSYNEQFF,TGTGCCAGCAGCCAGGGGGGACTAGCGGGAGGGCCAAGCTACAATGAGCAGTTCTTC,TRBJ2-1,TRBV14,NA,19,TRBD2
CASLAGSIYSPLHF,TGTGCCAGTCTGGCAGGGTCGATTTATTCACCCCTCCACTTT,TRBJ1-6,TRBV6-5,few,14,NA
CSVAPMTGQMGINYGYTF,TGCAGCGTCGCACCAATGACGGGACAAATGGGGATTAACTATGGCTACACCTTC,TRBJ1-2,TRBV29-1,NA,18,NA
CASSQEQLATEAFF,TGCGCCAGCAGCCAAGAACAGTTGGCCACTGAAGCTTTCTTT,TRBJ1-1,TRBV4-1,NA,14,NA
CASSPRASGGQETQYF,TGTGCCAGCTCTCCTCGGGCTAGCGGGGGGCAAGAGACCCAGTACTTC,TRBJ2-5,TRBV19,NA,16,TRBD2
CASSQDGRQPQHF,TGCGCCAGCAGCCAAGACGGTCGACAGCCCCAGCATTTT,TRBJ1-5,TRBV4-3,NA,13,NA
CASSLEGLNQPQHF,TGCGCCAGCAGCTTGGAGGGACTCAATCAGCCCCAGCATTTT,TRBJ1-5,TRBV5-1,NA,14,NA
CASIIEMEDGELFF,TGTGCCAGCATCATCGAGATGGAGGACGGGGAGCTGTTTTTT,TRBJ2-2,TRBV7-9,few,14,NA
CASSLDAGGYTDTQYF,TGCGCCAGCAGCTTGGACGCGGGGGGTTACACAGATACGCAGTATTTT,TRBJ2-3,TRBV5-1,NA,16,TRBD2